The 10 T cell receptor beta chains reported below all come from one sample, sequenced in a study of cytomegalovirus exposure and HLA in healthy donors. PCR involved 60 Vbeta and 13 Jbeta primers. Sequencing was performed with immunoSEQ multiplex PCR; in TCRdb, only in-frame clones are kept and a portion is missing. The sample lists about 190,000 clones, roughly four fifths seen once, with approximately 3.1% in the top ten. The sample was PBMCs. The receptors here all came from a woman aged 25 to 39 in good health and CMV-seropositive.

V usage is TRBV5-4 and J usage is TRBJ2-7, with D perhaps matching TRBD2 (6 bases). Germline values: CDR1 SGHNT, CDR2 YYREEE (reference sequence). The V and J ends lost 5 bases and 2 bases respectively, with 14 bases between them. CDR3 length equals 14 residues. CDR3 in DNA: TGTGCCAGCAGGACTCCCGGGAGTACCTACGAGCAGTACTTC. Translating it yields CASRTPGSTYEQYF.

This clone was picked up one time. The V and J genes are TRBV15 and TRBJ2-4; TRBD1 agrees at 9 bases. Germline CDR1 is LNHNV and CDR2 is YYDKDF (reference sequence). The CDR3 has 15 amino acids. After removal of 3 bases from V and 7 bases from J, the junction contained 7 bases not matched to a gene. CDR3 bases: TGTGCCACCAGCAGGGACAGGGGAGGGGGCAACATTCAGTACTTC. Amino acid sequence: CATSRDRGGGNIQYF.

Only a few counts were recorded for this clone. The chain combines TRBV2 with TRBJ1-3; D not certain. The length of the CDR3 is 14 residues. The ends were cut back, 3 bases at V and 0 bases at J, with 6 bases in the middle. Germline V gene data show CDR1 as SNHLY and CDR2 as FYNNEI. The CDR3 loop reads CASSEVGSGNTIYF. In nucleotides, the CDR3 is TGTGCCAGCAGTGAGGTCGGCTCTGGAAACACCATATATTTT.

The chain links TRBV4-2 to TRBJ2-5; no definite D call. V shed 1 base and J shed 2 bases, with 11 bases lying between them. The CDR3 has 15 residues. Germline V gene lookup returns CDR1 LGHNA and CDR2 YNFKEQ. CDR3 DNA: TGTGCCAGCAGCCAAGTGATAGAACTACAAGAGACCCAGTACTTC. The encoded protein is CASSQVIELQETQYF.

The chain is built from TRBV7-9 and TRBJ2-7; TRBD1 might be the D (6 bases). Germline V gene sequence: CDR1 SEHNR, CDR2 FQNEAQ (reference sequence). The CDR3 totals 12 residues. V gave up 5 bases and J gave up 5 bases, with 10 bases separating them. CDR3 in amino acids: CASSHQGNEQYF. The DNA of the CDR3 is TGTGCCAGCAGCCACCAGGGGAACGAGCAGTACTTC. Full variable domain (missing parts from reference TRBV7-9 and TRBJ2-7): DTGVSQNPRHKITKRGQNVTFRCDPISEHNRLYWYRQTLGQGPEFLTYFQNEAQLEKSRLLSDRFSAERPKGSFSTLEIQRTEQGDSAMYLCASSHQGNEQYFGPGTRLTVT.

This clone was detected only a few times. The J gene is TRBJ1-1, the V gene TRBV18; tentative D call: TRBD1 (6 bases). Germline CDR1 and CDR2: KGHSH and LQKENI. Trimming pared 3 bases from V and 5 bases from J, leaving 13 bases between. This CDR3 spans 14 amino acids. The CDR3 bases are TGTGCCAGCTCACCGCAACAGGGTGGTACTGAAGCTTTCTTT. This gives the protein CASSPQQGGTEAFF. Complete variable domain (other parts from reference TRBV18 and TRBJ1-1): NAGVMQNPRHLVRRRGQEARLRCSPMKGHSHVYWYRQLPEEGLKFMVYLQKENIIDESGMPKERFSAEFPKEGPSILRIQQVVRGDSAAYFCASSPQQGGTEAFFGQGTRLTVV.

To note about this clone: The same CDR3 arises from other DNA sequences in this sample as well. CDR3 region: CASSLVAAGGETQYF. CDR3 DNA: TGCGCCAGCAGCTTGGTAGCAGCGGGAGGGGAGACCCAGTACTTC. The gene calls are TRBV5-1 and TRBJ2-5, with 10 bases fitting TRBD2. Germline V lookup: CDR1 SGHRS, CDR2 YFSETQ. The CDR3 spans 15 residues. The V gene end was trimmed by 0 bases and the J gene end by 5 bases; junction bases not matched to a gene: 4.

The chain couples TRBV2 to TRBJ2-7, with D perhaps matching TRBD1 (5 bases). Deletions cut 0 bases from V and 2 bases from J, with 26 bases between. The CDR3 length is 20 residues. CDR1 and CDR2 (germline): SNHLY, FYNNEI. CDR3 sequence (DNA): TGTGCCAGCAGTGAAGCGAAGGCGGCAAATCAACGGACACGTACCTACGAGCAGTACTTC. It encodes CASSEAKAANQRTRTYEQYF.

The chain recombines TRBV19 with TRBJ2-7, with 10 positions matching TRBD2. Per germline, CDR1 LNHDA and CDR2 SQIVND (reference sequence). The CDR3 contains 15 residues. Unmatched junction bases numbered 8, after V lost 4 bases and J lost 5 bases. The CDR3 DNA is TGTGCCAGTAGTAACGGGCTAGCGGGAGAGGACGAGCAGTACTTC. It yields the protein CASSNGLAGEDEQYF. The full variable domain, in which reference TRBV19 and TRBJ2-7 provide the parts outside the CDR3, is DGGITQSPKYLFRKEGQNVTLSCEQNLNHDAMYWYRQDPGQGLRLIYYSQIVNDFQKGDIAEGYSVSREKKESFPLTVTSAQKNPTAFYLCASSNGLAGEDEQYFGPGTRLTVT.

The CDR3 protein is CASSSQREGRDEQFF. In DNA form, the CDR3 reads TGTGCCAGCAGTAGTCAGCGGGAGGGCCGGGATGAGCAGTTCTTC. The genes are TRBV27 and TRBJ2-1, with 10 bases that match TRBD2. The ends lost 5 bases at V and 8 bases at J; junction bases unmatched: 9. Germline CDR1 MNHEY, CDR2 SMNVEV (reference sequence). The CDR3 totals 15 residues.